This T cell receptor beta chain came from a study of Ad26.COV2.S vaccination and SARS-CoV-2 variants. Study-wide results and limits: Higher spike-specific TCR breadth was found in vaccine recipients than in placebo recipients. Spike-specific CD8+ and CD4+ T cell responses reportedly showed substantial breadth after vaccination.

To note about this clone: Its target is unknown.

TCRdb's table, derived via immunoSEQ multiplex PCR, lists solely in-frame clones and lacks some. The sample lists 330,000 or so clones, 75% to 90% occurring once. J gave up 0 bases and V 3 bases, and 6 bases lay outside the gene matches. The CDR3 contains 17 residues. Per germline, CDR1 SGHTA and CDR2 FQGNSA. Treatment specified: approximately 18 received Ad26.COV2.S at low or high dose, single or two shots; roughly 5 received placebo; per-sample allocation not given. On day 63 after the first injection, vaccine and placebo recipients gave samples. Sequenced here: peripheral blood, sampled in a trial of Ad26.COV2.S vaccine versus placebo. The TCR originated in a person between 18 and 59 years old who received the Ad26.COV2.S COVID-19 vaccine or a placebo. This rearrangement joins TRBV7-2 to TRBJ2-1; 9 positions agree with TRBD2. The CDR3 loop is CASSFPLAGSSYNEQFF. Written as DNA, the CDR3 is TGTGCCAGCAGCTTCCCCCTAGCGGGAAGCTCCTACAATGAGCAGTTCTTC. Full variable domain (remainder filled in from reference TRBV7-2 and TRBJ2-1): GAGVSQSPSNKVTEKGKDVELRCDPISGHTALYWYRQSLGQGLEFLIYFQGNSAPDKSGLPSDRFSAERTGGSVSTLTIQRTQQEDSAVYLCASSFPLAGSSYNEQFFGPGTRLTVL.